Many counts were recorded for the clone carrying this TCR beta chain. Its specificity is not known. Germline-derived CDR1 and CDR2 are MNHEY and SVGAGI. This CDR3 comprises 13 residues. Trimming cost V 5 bases and J 2 bases, with 4 bases left between them. Template material for TCR beta VDJ and CDR3 profiling consisted of genomic DNA. TCRdb processed the reads anew with MiXCR; each CDR3 protein has one entry. This sample has more than 150,000 distinct CDR3 sequences, with 40% to 55% found just once. This sample was included in a study of CD8+CD57+ T cells in acquired aplastic anemia. Study as a whole: Isolated CD4+ and CD8+ cells, once sorted, yielded DNA averaging roughly 3.2 ug.

Study-wide points: Between the patient and control groups, CD8+ Simpson's diversity did not differ significantly. Patients shared approximately 30 CD8+ CDR3 sequences with controls.

This rearrangement joins TRBV6-5 to TRBJ2-6; no clear D. This clonotype was obtained from a human donor in good health. The sequencing input was sorted CD4+, CD8+, or CD8+CD57+ T cells (not recorded which) from PBMCs. CDR3 sequence reads: CASSKPGANVLTF. CDR3 bases: TGTGCCAGCAGTAAGCCTGGGGCCAACGTCCTGACTTTC.